This T cell receptor beta chain emerged from a study (dated by TCRdb to between 2014 and 2016). Study-level background: The study tested whether tumor-infiltrating Tregs in breast cancer are recruited from blood Tregs or converted in situ from other CD4+ T cell subsets. What the research found in general, with its limitations: Rather than covering whole repertoires, validation in the larger cohort was restricted to a single TCR beta V-J rearrangement. The greatest overlap of tumor-infiltrating Treg TCR alpha and beta sequences was with tumor naive CD4+ T cells, followed next by blood naive CD4+ T cells. Tumor memory CD4+ T cell TCR gene usage clustered with blood and lymph node memory CD4+ cells and lymph node naive CD4+ cells.

A remark on this clonotype: The clone's antigen remains unknown. The input lacks base qualities; no much larger clone sits a single base away.

V trim: 3 bases; J trim: 3 bases; unmatched bases: 7. CDR1 and CDR2, looked up from the germline V gene, are SGHTA and FQGNSA. The CDR3 measures 16 amino acids from cysteine to phenylalanine. Left in the record is the CDR3 DNA by itself, 48 bases read in frame from the first base. Memory CD4+ T cells were isolated as CD4+CD45RO+CD25- cells. Tregs, naive and memory CD4+ T cells from tumor, blood and ipsilateral draining lymph nodes of five breast cancer patients underwent full-length TCR alpha and beta sequencing. Tumor tissue and lymph nodes from ipsilateral axillary dissection were perfused with PBS, minced and digested with collagenase I and hyaluronidase. Ficoll density gradient centrifugation was used to isolate mononuclear cells from lymph nodes or from over 40 ml of peripheral blood. Sorted cell populations were confirmed by FACS to exceed 90% purity. Full-length TCR variable regions were amplified by 5' RACE PCR with constant-region reverse primers, and semi-nested PCR with Nested Universal Primer A was subsequently performed. The ReliaPrep RNA Cell Miniprep System was used to extract total RNA, which was then reverse transcribed into 5'RACE-ready cDNA with the SMARTer RACE 5'/3' Kit. Multiplex adaptors were used to barcode the full-length TCR alpha and beta libraries, which were then sequenced on an Illumina MiSeq. Processing in the source paper ran as follows. Sequencing data were pooled across the five patients for each of nine subset-tissue groups and compared by unsupervised clustering of TCR gene usage. The Morisita-Horn index was used to calculate repertoire similarity, with shared sequences weighted according to their contribution to each repertoire. The public reads were reprocessed in TCRdb via fastp at Q25 and MiXCR, keeping in-frame beta chains. Rows with one shared CDR3 protein collapse into an entry with the most common genes and DNA. The V and J calls come from TCRdb's annotation, not from the publication. This sample comprises about 5,800 distinct CDR3 sequences, 69% of them detected only once. About 3.9% of the sample comes from the top ten.

Recombination connected TRBV7-2 to TRBJ2-1; TRBD2 aligns with 8 central bases. The receptor was derived from a female donor with breast cancer. Sequenced material: memory CD4+ T cells sorted from a lymph node. Sample cell subset or site, as interpreted from the label and publication: memory CD4+ T cells, CD4+CD45RO+CD25-. CDR3 protein: CASSFTGTSGYNEQFF. The DNA reads as follows: TGTGCCAGCAGCTTTACGGGCACTAGCGGCTACAATGAGCAGTTCTTC.